This note documents a single TCR beta chain sequence. The antigen remains unidentified. The V end lost 7 bases, the J end lost 3 bases, and 7 bases lay between the germline ends. The CDR3 is made up of 12 amino acids. CDR1 SGHRS and CDR2 YFSETQ come from the germline V gene. Peripheral blood, together with lesional scalp punch biopsies, was collected from alopecia areata patients. Sequencing templates came from extracted RNA that was reverse transcribed into cDNA. The repertoire was sequenced with immunoSEQ multiplex PCR; TCRdb's copy has only in-frame clones and lacks some. Among around 250,000 clones listed, roughly two thirds were seen once. The data were taken from a study of CD8+ T cells in alopecia areata. Study observations and caveats: Affected lesional scalp, above all in alopecia totalis/universalis, was more clonal than normal scalp. Normal skin's resident alphabeta T cells are sequenced alongside lesional scalp T cells.

This material consisted of CD4+ T cells sorted from blood, taken at week 0. This chain links TRBV5-1 with TRBJ2-2; D gene uncertain. The receptor was isolated from a human donor with alopecia areata. CDR3 bases: TGCGCCAGCGGACGGGACACCGGGGAGCTGTTTTTT. Protein: CASGRDTGELFF.